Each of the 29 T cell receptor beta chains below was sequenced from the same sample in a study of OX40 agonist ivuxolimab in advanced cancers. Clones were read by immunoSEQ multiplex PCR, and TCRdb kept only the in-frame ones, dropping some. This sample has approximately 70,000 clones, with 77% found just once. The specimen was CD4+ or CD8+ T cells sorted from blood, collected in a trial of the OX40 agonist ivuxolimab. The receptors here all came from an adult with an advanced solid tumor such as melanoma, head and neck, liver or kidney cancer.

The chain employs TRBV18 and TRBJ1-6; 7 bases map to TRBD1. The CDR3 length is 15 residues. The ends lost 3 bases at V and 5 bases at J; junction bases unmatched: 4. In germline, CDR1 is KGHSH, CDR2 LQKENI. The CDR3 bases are TGTGCCAGCTCACCGGGACAGAGCAATAATTCACCCCTCCACTTT. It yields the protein CASSPGQSNNSPLHF.

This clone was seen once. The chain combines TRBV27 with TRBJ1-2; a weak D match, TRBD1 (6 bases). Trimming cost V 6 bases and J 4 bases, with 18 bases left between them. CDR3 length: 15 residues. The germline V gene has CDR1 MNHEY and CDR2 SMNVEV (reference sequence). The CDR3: CASSDLQGLIYGYTF. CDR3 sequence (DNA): TGTGCCAGCAGCGATCTACAGGGTTTAATCTATGGCTACACCTTC.

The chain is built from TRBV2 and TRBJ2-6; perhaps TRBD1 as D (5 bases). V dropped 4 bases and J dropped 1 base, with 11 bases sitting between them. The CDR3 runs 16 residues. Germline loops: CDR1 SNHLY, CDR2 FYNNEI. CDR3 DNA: TGTGCCAGCAGTGTCTCCAGGGCGTCTGGGGCCAACGTCCTGACTTTC. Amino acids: CASSVSRASGANVLTF.

The CDR3 nucleotides are TGTGCCAGCAGCCAATATCGGGGCATCCTGAACACTGAAGCTTTCTTT. This translates into CASSQYRGILNTEAFF. The V call is TRBV16, the J call TRBJ1-1; tentative D call: TRBD1 (5 bases). The CDR3 contains 16 residues. CDR1 KGHSY and CDR2 FQNENV come from the germline V gene. Trimming removed 1 base at V and 0 bases at J, with 12 bases between.

The CDR3 here is CATSRDSGIPWSGYTF. The CDR3 nucleotides are TGTGCCACCAGCAGAGATTCGGGCATTCCCTGGAGTGGCTACACCTTC. The chain links TRBV15 to TRBJ1-2, with D hard to call. The CDR3 runs to 16 residues. Germline V lookup: CDR1 LNHNV, CDR2 YYDKDF (reference sequence). The ends were cut back, 0 bases at V and 7 bases at J, with 18 bases in the middle.

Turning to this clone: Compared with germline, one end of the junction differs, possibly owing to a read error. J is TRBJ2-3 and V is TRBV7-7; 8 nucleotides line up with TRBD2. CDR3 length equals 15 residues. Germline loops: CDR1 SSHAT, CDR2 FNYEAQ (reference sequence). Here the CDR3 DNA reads TGTGCTAGCAGCTTAGGAGCGGGAGCTGCAGATACGCAGTATTTT. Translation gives CASSLGAGAADTQYF.

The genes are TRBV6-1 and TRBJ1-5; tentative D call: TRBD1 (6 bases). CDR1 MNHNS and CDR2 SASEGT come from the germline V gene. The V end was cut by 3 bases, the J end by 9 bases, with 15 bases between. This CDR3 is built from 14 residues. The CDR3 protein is CASSEGAGARPQHF. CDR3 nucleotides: TGTGCCAGCAGTGAGGGGGCAGGGGCCAGGCCCCAGCATTTT.

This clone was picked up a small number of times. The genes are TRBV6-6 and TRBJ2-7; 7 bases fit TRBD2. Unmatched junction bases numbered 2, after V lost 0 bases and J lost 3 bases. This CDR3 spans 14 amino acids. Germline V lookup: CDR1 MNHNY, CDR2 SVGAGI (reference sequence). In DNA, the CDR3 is TGTGCCAGCAGTTACTCGCCGGGAGGCTACGAGCAGTACTTC. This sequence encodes CASSYSPGGYEQYF.

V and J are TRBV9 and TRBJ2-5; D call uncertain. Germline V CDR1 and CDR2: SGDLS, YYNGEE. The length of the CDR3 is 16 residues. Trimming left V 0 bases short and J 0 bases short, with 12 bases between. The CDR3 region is CASSVAGAEYQETQYF. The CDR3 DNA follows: TGTGCCAGCAGCGTAGCTGGTGCCGAGTACCAAGAGACCCAGTACTTC. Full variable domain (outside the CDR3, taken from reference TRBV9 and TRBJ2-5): DSGVTQTPKHLITATGQRVTLRCSPRSGDLSVYWYQQSLDQGLQFLIQYYNGEERAKGNILERFSAQQFPDLHSELNLSSLELGDSALYFCASSVAGAEYQETQYFGPGTRLLVL.

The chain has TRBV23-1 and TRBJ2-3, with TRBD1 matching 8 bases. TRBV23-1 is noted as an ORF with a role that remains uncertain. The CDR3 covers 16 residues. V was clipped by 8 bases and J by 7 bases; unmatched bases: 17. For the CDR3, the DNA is TGCGCCAGCTGCCAACAACCGGGACAGGCGTCCAATACGCAGTATTTT. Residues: CASCQQPGQASNTQYF.

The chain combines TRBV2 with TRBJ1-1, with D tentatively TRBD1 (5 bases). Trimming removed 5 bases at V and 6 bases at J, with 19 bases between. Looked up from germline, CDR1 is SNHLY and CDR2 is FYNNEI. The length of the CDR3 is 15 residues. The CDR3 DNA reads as TGTGCCAGCAGTCAAAGCCGTACAGGTCTCGCTGAAGCTTTCTTT. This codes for CASSQSRTGLAEAFF.

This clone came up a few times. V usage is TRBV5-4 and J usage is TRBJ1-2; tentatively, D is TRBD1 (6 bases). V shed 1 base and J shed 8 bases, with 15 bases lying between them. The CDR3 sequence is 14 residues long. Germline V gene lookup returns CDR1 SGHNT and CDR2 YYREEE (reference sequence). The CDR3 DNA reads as TGTGCCAGCAGCTTGTACAGGGTTGCGGACGGCTACACCTTC. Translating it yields CASSLYRVADGYTF.

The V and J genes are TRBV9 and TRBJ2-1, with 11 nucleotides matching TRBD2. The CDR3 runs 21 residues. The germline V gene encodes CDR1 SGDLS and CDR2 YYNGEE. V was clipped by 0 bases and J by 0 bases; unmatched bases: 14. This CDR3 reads CASSVGFTGLAARGSYNEQFF. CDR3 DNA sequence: TGTGCCAGCAGCGTAGGGTTTACGGGACTAGCGGCTAGGGGCTCCTACAATGAGCAGTTCTTC.

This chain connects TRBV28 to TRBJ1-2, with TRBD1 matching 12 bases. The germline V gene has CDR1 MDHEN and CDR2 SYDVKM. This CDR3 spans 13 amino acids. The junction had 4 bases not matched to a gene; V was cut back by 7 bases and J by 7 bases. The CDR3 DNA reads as TGTGCCAGCATGGGACAGGGGGCAAGTGGCTACACCTTC. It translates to CASMGQGASGYTF.

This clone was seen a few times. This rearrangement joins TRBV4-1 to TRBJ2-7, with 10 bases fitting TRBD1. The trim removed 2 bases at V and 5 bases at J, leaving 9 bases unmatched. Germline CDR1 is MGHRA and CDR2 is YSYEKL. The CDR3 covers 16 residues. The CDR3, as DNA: TGCGCCAGCAGCCAACTCGGGACAGGGGTTACGGACGAGCAGTACTTC. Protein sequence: CASSQLGTGVTDEQYF.

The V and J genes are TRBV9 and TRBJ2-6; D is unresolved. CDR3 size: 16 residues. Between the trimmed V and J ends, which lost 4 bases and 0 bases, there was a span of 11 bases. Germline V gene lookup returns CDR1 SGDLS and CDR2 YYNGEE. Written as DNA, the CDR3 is TGTGCCAGCAGCCCCAGGCAAACCTCTGGGGCCAACGTCCTGACTTTC. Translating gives CASSPRQTSGANVLTF.

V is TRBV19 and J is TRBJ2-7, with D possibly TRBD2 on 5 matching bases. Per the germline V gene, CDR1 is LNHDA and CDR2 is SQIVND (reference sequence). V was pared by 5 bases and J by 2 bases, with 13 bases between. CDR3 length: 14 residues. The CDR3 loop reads CASSGGRRTYEQYF. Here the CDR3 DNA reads TGTGCCAGTAGTGGAGGACGGAGAACCTACGAGCAGTACTTC.

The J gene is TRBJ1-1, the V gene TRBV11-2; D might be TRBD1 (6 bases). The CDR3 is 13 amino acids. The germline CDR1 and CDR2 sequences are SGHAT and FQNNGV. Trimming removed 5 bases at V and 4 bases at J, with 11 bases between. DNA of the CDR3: TGTGCCAGCAGCCCACAGGGACCCACTGAAGCTTTCTTT. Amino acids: CASSPQGPTEAFF.

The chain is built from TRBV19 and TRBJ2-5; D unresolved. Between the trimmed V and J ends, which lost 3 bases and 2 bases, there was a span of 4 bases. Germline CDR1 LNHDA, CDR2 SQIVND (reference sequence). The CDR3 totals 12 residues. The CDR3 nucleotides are TGTGCCAGTAGTATGCGGCAAGAGACCCAGTACTTC. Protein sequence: CASSMRQETQYF. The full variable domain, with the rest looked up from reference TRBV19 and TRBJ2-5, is DGGITQSPKYLFRKEGQNVTLSCEQNLNHDAMYWYRQDPGQGLRLIYYSQIVNDFQKGDIAEGYSVSREKKESFPLTVTSAQKNPTAFYLCASSMRQETQYFGPGTRLLVL.

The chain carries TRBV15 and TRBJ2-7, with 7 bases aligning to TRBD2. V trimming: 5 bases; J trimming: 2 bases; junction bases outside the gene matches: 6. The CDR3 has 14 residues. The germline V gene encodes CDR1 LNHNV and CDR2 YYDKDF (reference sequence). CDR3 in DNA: TGTGCCACCAGCCGACAGCGGGGCGCCTACGAGCAGTACTTC. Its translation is CATSRQRGAYEQYF.

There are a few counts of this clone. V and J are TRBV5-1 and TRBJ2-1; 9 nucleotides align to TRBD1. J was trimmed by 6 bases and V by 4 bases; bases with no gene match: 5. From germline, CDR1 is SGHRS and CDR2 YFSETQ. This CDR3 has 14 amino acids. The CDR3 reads CASSEGTGINEQFF. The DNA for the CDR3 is TGCGCCAGCAGCGAAGGGACAGGGATCAATGAGCAGTTCTTC. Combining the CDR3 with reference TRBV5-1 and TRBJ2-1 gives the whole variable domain KAGVTQTPRYLIKTRGQQVTLSCSPISGHRSVSWYQQTPGQGLQFLFEYFSETQRNKGNFPGRFSGRQFSNSRSEMNVSTLELGDSALYLCASSEGTGINEQFFGPGTRLTVL.

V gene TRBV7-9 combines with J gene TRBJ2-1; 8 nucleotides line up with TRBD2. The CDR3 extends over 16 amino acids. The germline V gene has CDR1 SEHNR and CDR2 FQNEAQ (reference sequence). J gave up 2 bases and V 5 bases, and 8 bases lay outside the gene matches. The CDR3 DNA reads TGTGCCAGCAGCCGAGGGGGTAGCGGGGCCTACAATGAGCAGTTCTTC. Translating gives CASSRGGSGAYNEQFF.

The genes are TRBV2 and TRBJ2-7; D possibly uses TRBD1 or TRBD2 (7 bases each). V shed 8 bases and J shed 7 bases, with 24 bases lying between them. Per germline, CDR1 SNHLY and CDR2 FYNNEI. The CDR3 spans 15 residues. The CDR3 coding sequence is TGTGCCAGCGTCCGGAGGGAGGGGGCCGCTACGGAGCAGTACTTC. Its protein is CASVRREGAATEQYF. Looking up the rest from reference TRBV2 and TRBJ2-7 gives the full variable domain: EPEVTQTPSHQVTQMGQEVILRCVPISNHLYFYWYRQILGQKVEFLVSFYNNEISEKSEIFDDQFSVERPDGSNFTLKIRSTKLEDSAMYFCASVRREGAATEQYFGPGTRLTVT.

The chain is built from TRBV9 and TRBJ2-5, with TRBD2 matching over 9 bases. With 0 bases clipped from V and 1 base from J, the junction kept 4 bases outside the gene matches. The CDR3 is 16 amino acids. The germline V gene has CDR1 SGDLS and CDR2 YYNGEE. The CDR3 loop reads CASSVGASGAQETQYF. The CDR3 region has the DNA TGTGCCAGCAGCGTAGGGGCTAGCGGGGCCCAAGAGACCCAGTACTTC.

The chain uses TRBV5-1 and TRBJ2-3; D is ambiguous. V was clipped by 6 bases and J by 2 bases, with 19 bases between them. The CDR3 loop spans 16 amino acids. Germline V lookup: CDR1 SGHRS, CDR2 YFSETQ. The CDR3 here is CASMLISLSTTDTQYF. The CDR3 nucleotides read TGCGCCAGCATGCTAATTAGCTTGAGCACCACAGATACGCAGTATTTT.

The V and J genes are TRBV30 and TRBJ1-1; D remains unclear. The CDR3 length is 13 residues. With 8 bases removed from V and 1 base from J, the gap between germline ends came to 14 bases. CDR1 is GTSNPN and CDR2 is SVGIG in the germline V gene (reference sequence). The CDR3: CARRTLPNTEAFF. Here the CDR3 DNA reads TGTGCCCGCAGGACCCTTCCGAACACTGAAGCTTTCTTT.

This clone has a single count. The CDR3, as DNA: TGTGCCAGTAGTTTTCGGACAGGGGGCGTGGGGAACACTGAAGCTTTCTTT. Amino acid sequence: CASSFRTGGVGNTEAFF. The chain couples TRBV19 to TRBJ1-1; TRBD1 aligns across 11 bases. This CDR3 contains 17 residues. With 5 bases clipped from V and 1 base from J, the junction kept 9 bases outside the gene matches. Germline loops: CDR1 LNHDA, CDR2 SQIVND (reference sequence).

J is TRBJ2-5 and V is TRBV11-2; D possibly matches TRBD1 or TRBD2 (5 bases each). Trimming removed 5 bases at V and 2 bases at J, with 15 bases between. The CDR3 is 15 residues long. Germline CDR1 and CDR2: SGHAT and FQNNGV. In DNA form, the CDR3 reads TGTGCCAGCAGCCCCTCCACGGGGCGGCAAGAGACCCAGTACTTC. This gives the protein CASSPSTGRQETQYF.

CDR3 DNA: TGTGCCAGCAGCTTAGGGCAGGGGATGTACGAGCAGTACTTC. Its protein is CASSLGQGMYEQYF. The V and J genes are TRBV11-2 and TRBJ2-7; tentative D call: TRBD1 (6 bases). CDR3 size: 14 residues. V was trimmed by 1 base and J by 4 bases, leaving 11 bases between them. CDR1 and CDR2 (germline): SGHAT, FQNNGV.